Shown below are 14 T cell receptor beta chains from a single sample sequenced in a study of neoadjuvant anti-PD-1 for oral cavity cancer. Profiled with immunoSEQ multiplex PCR; TCRdb holds only in-frame clones, not every one. Among tens of thousands of clones listed, approximately 81% were seen once. The time point denotes: after neoadjuvant nivolumab, at surgical resection. Specimen: PBMCs, collected after nivolumab (anti-PD-1) treatment. These TCRs come from a person aged 35-79 years with oral cavity squamous cell carcinoma.

The chain joins TRBV27 to TRBJ2-1; 13 nucleotides align to TRBD2. Germline V gene data show CDR1 as MNHEY and CDR2 as SMNVEV (reference sequence). This CDR3 has 17 amino acids. The V segment lost 3 bases and the J segment 4 bases; nucleotides outside the gene matches: 6. For the CDR3, the DNA is TGTGCCAGCAGTTTGAGGGGACTAGCGGGACCTTACAATGAGCAGTTCTTC. This translates into CASSLRGLAGPYNEQFF.

This sequence joins TRBV11-2 and TRBJ2-3; TRBD2 aligns across 14 bases. With V trimmed by 3 bases and J by 12 bases, 14 bases remained unmatched. CDR1 SGHAT and CDR2 FQNNGV come from the germline V gene. This CDR3 has 17 amino acids. The CDR3 region is CASSLGPGLAGGVGQYF. CDR3 DNA: TGTGCCAGCAGCTTGGGGCCCGGACTAGCGGGAGGAGTTGGCCAGTATTTT.

J is TRBJ2-1 and V is TRBV19, with D possibly matching TRBD2 (6 bases). Trimming took off 5 bases at V and 4 bases at J, with 18 bases between the two ends. From germline, CDR1 is LNHDA and CDR2 SQIVND (reference sequence). This CDR3 has 16 amino acids. CDR3 DNA: TGTGCCAGTAGTTATTGGCGGGGCCCGTTATACAATGAGCAGTTCTTC. Protein sequence: CASSYWRGPLYNEQFF.

The rearrangement uses TRBV6-6 and TRBJ1-5, with D uncertain. The CDR3 loop spans 14 amino acids. The germline V and J ends were trimmed by 6 bases and 9 bases, with 18 bases remaining between them. Germline CDR1 reads MNHNY; CDR2 reads SVGAGI (reference sequence). Here the CDR3 DNA reads TGTGCCAGCAGGAGCGTGACTCTCCAAGGGCCCCAGCATTTT. Amino acids: CASRSVTLQGPQHF.

This sequence joins TRBV5-5 and TRBJ2-4; D is undetermined. Germline CDR1 reads SGHKS; CDR2 reads YYEKEE (reference sequence). The CDR3 runs 11 residues. Between the trimmed V and J ends, which lost 1 base and 6 bases, there was a span of 2 bases. The CDR3 DNA sequence: TGTGCCAGCAGCTTGTTAAACATTCAGTACTTC. Its translation: CASSLLNIQYF.

V and J are TRBV5-1 and TRBJ1-1; a weak D match, TRBD1 (5 bases). CDR3 size: 15 residues. V was trimmed by 3 bases and J by 0 bases, leaving 12 bases between them. Germline V gene sequence: CDR1 SGHRS, CDR2 YFSETQ. The chain's CDR3 is CASSWGVGLNTEAFF. The DNA of the CDR3 is TGCGCCAGCAGCTGGGGGGTAGGGTTGAACACTGAAGCTTTCTTT.

The gene calls are TRBV29-1 and TRBJ2-3, with TRBD2 matching 9 bases. With 3 bases clipped from V and 2 bases from J, the junction kept 3 bases outside the gene matches. The V gene's germline CDR1 is SQVTM and CDR2 ANQGSEA. The CDR3 is 14 residues long. CDR3: CSVEASGITDTQYF. Here the CDR3 DNA reads TGCAGCGTTGAGGCTAGCGGGATCACAGATACGCAGTATTTT.

The chain uses TRBV5-1 and TRBJ2-2; D is perhaps TRBD2 (6 bases). This CDR3 spans 15 amino acids. Germline loops: CDR1 SGHRS, CDR2 YFSETQ. Trimming stripped 7 bases from V and 0 bases from J, with 13 bases between. Written as DNA, the CDR3 is TGCGCCAGCGTTTGGGGACTCTCGAACACCGGGGAGCTGTTTTTT. Translation gives CASVWGLSNTGELFF.

The V call is TRBV5-4, the J call TRBJ2-3; 7 bases are a match to TRBD2. This CDR3 is built from 17 residues. Germline CDR1 is SGHNT and CDR2 is YYREEE (reference sequence). V gave up 0 bases and J gave up 5 bases; unmatched junction bases: 12. CDR3 bases: TGTGCCAGCAGCTTGGCGGGAGTTTGGTGGACTAGAGATACGCAGTATTTT. It is translated as CASSLAGVWWTRDTQYF.

This sequence joins TRBV6-1 and TRBJ1-4; 8 bases agree with TRBD1. Germline-derived CDR1 and CDR2 are MNHNS and SASEGT. The CDR3 sequence is 14 residues long. V lost 4 bases and J lost 8; bases outside the gene matches: 6. CDR3 bases: TGTGCCAGCAGTGTACCGGGACAGGCGGAAAAACTGTTTTTT. This translates into CASSVPGQAEKLFF.

This chain joins TRBV28 and TRBJ1-1; D not certain. V was cut by 3 bases and J by 1 base, with 12 bases left in between. Germline assignment: CDR1 MDHEN and CDR2 SYDVKM. CDR3 length: 15 residues. The CDR3 DNA sequence: TGTGCCAGCAGTTTTCCCGGCCTCAGGAACACTGAAGCTTTCTTT. Translation: CASSFPGLRNTEAFF.

The J gene is TRBJ2-3, the V gene TRBV10-1; 8 nucleotides line up with TRBD2. From germline, CDR1 is WNHNN and CDR2 SYGVQD (reference sequence). With 6 bases clipped from V and 0 bases from J, the junction kept 8 bases outside the gene matches. The CDR3 sequence is 16 residues long. CDR3 DNA: TGCGCCAGCAGCTCCGGGCTAGCGGGTAGCACAGATACGCAGTATTTT. As protein: CASSSGLAGSTDTQYF.

This chain links TRBV6-6 with TRBJ2-3; 7 bases fit TRBD1. Trimming took 6 bases from V and 5 from J; bases not matched to a gene: 5. This CDR3 is built from 13 residues. Germline loops: CDR1 MNHNY, CDR2 SVGAGI (reference sequence). Here the CDR3 reads CASSDRVQDTQYF. Written as DNA, the CDR3 is TGTGCCAGCAGCGACAGGGTGCAAGATACGCAGTATTTT.

This chain joins TRBV5-1 and TRBJ1-1; tentatively, D is TRBD1 (6 bases). CDR3 length equals 16 residues. The V gene's germline CDR1 is SGHRS and CDR2 YFSETQ. V lost 3 bases and J 0 bases, leaving 15 bases between the germline ends. The CDR3 DNA sequence: TGCGCCAGCAGCTCGATGCCGGCAGGGGTGAACACTGAAGCTTTCTTT. This translates into CASSSMPAGVNTEAFF. The whole variable domain, filled in from reference TRBV5-1 and TRBJ1-1, reads KAGVTQTPRYLIKTRGQQVTLSCSPISGHRSVSWYQQTPGQGLQFLFEYFSETQRNKGNFPGRFSGRQFSNSRSEMNVSTLELGDSALYLCASSSMPAGVNTEAFFGQGTRLTVV.